The source of this TCR beta chain is a study of shared clonotypes between healthy human individuals. Study-level background: Each donor contributed plates that comprised three CD4 naive, three CD4 memory, two CD8 naive and one CD8 memory.

The CDR3 totals 14 residues. Per the germline V gene, CDR1 is SGHRS and CDR2 is YFSETQ. The ends were cut back, 3 bases at V and 4 bases at J, with 13 bases in the middle. Sequenced by immunoSEQ multiplex PCR; TCRdb stores in-frame clones only, minus some. The sample shows some 2,500,000 clones, around 90% of them seen only once. All donors were Caucasian adults living in Nashville, Tennessee. This clonotype was sampled from a man aged 18 to 30 in good health. Some clones in this sample may be carry-over from other donors' samples. The V gene is TRBV5-1, the J gene TRBJ1-1, with D unclear. Input material: naive CD4+ T cells from PBMCs. Stated subset: CD45RA+ positively selected. The CDR3 region is CASSSAQPSTEAFF. CDR3 bases: TGCGCCAGCAGCTCCGCACAACCCAGCACTGAAGCTTTCTTT.